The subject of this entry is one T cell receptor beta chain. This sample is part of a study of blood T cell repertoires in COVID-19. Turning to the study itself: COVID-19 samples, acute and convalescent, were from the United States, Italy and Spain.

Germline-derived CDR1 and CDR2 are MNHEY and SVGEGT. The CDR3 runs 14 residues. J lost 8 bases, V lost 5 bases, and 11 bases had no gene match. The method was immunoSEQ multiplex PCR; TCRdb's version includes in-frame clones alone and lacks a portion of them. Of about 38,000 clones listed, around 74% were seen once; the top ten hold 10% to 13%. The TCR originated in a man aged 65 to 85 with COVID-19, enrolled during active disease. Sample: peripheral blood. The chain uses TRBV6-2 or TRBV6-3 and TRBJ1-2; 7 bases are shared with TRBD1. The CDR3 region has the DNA TGTGCCAGCAGTCTAGGGCAGGGGGTAGAAGGCTACACCTTC. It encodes CASSLGQGVEGYTF.